This T cell receptor beta chain derives from a study of T cell responses to AZD1222 COVID-19 vaccine. Notes on the study in general: In all cases, repertoires were sampled only after the peak T cell response.

Sequenced by immunoSEQ multiplex PCR; TCRdb stores in-frame clones only, minus some. The sample carries about 76,000 clones, over 85% recorded once. As to this clone: Its target is unknown.

The CDR3 is 13 residues long. CDR1 SGHTA and CDR2 FQGTGA come from the germline V gene. V gave up 5 bases and J gave up 0 bases, with 7 bases separating them. This specimen was peripheral blood, taken on day 0 of AZD1222 vaccination. The gene calls are TRBV7-3 and TRBJ2-5; D gene unclear. The origin of this receptor is an adult in good health. DNA of the CDR3: TGTGCCAGCAGCCAGTCTTACCAAGAGACCCAGTACTTC. As protein: CASSQSYQETQYF.